Following are 3 T cell receptor beta chains from one sample sequenced in a study of response to subunit inactivated influenza vaccine listed by TCRdb under 2018. Library creation used RT-PCR. Sequenced using an Illumina HiSeq 2500. Through fastp at Q25 and MiXCR, TCRdb rebuilt clones from the public reads, retaining in-frame beta chains. Identical CDR3 proteins give one entry, which carries the most common genes and DNA. This sample is represented by about 650,000 distinct CDR3 sequences; around 15% of them were singletons. 7.5% to 8% of the sample is held by the ten biggest clonotypes. The starting material was PBMCs from blood, obtained less than 15 days before vaccination. Receptors were obtained from a man in his fifties who received an inactivated influenza vaccine. Donor details come from another sample of the same person, matched by shared clones.

This clonotype was counted many times. This chain's CDR3 is CASSTSGAKVTGELFF. The DNA of the CDR3 is TGTGCCAGCTCAACTAGCGGGGCCAAAGTCACCGGGGAGCTGTTTTTT. This chain joins TRBV18 and TRBJ2-2; 10 positions agree with TRBD2. The germline CDR1 and CDR2 sequences are KGHSH and LQKENI. This CDR3 contains 16 residues. V lost 5 bases and J lost 4; bases outside the gene matches: 7.

V gene TRBV5-5 combines with J gene TRBJ1-4, with D perhaps TRBD1 (5 bases). V was cut by 3 bases and J by 8 bases, with 17 bases left in between. The CDR3 loop spans 15 amino acids. The V gene's germline CDR1 is SGHKS and CDR2 YYEKEE (reference sequence). The CDR3 DNA reads as TGTGCCAGCAGCTGGCTCGGGGGAGAAGGGGAAAAACTGTTTTTT. Amino acid sequence: CASSWLGGEGEKLFF.

The chain is built from TRBV6-5 and TRBJ1-1; D is ambiguous. Between the trimmed V and J ends, which lost 4 bases and 4 bases, there was a span of 13 bases. Germline lookup yields CDR1 MNHEY and CDR2 SVGAGI. CDR3 length: 14 amino acids. The CDR3 protein is CASSLDRLATEAFF. Written as DNA, the CDR3 is TGTGCCAGCAGTTTAGATCGACTGGCCACTGAAGCTTTCTTT.